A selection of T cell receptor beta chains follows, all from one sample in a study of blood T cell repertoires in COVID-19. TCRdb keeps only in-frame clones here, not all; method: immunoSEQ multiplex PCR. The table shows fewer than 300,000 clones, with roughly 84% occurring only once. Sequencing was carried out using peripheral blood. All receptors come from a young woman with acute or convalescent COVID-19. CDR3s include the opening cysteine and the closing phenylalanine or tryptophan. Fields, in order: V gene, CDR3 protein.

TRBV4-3	CASSQGGQRDTQYF
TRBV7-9	CASSLDPGQGADTEAFF
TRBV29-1	CSVGSGTGGPPGYGYTF
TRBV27	CASSLSSGNTIYF
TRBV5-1	CASSPGLAGALYNEQFF
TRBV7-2	CASGSGMEDTQYF
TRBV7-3	CASSSGQYTEAFF
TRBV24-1	CATSDSKTGEFF
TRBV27	CASRLGTWDGPQHF
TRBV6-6	CASKDFSYEQYF
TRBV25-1	CASSGWTGAYEQYF
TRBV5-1	CASSLVPLGDSSTDTQYF
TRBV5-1	CASSLEGGAREQFF
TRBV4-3	CASSHTGYGNTGELFF
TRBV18	CASSLFTGTGNTGELFF
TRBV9	CASSAVNGQGGTDTQYF
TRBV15	CATKTGRWGAEELFF
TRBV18	CASSRGEGLGEQYF
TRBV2	CASFRGLAGGTDTQYF
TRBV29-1	CSVEGTGGDYEQYF